The 16 T cell receptor beta chains reported below all come from one sample, sequenced in a study of shared clonotypes between healthy human individuals. Some clones are missing from TCRdb's copy, which holds only in-frame ones; the method was immunoSEQ multiplex PCR. The table has just over 2,000,000 clones, over 85% seen once; the top ten hold more than 0.1%. The sequencing input was naive CD4+ T cells sorted from blood. Subset specified: CD45RA+ positively selected. The receptor set was obtained from a young man in good health.

J is TRBJ2-3 and V is TRBV11-2; D is unresolved. The CDR3 runs to 15 residues. Germline lookup yields CDR1 SGHAT and CDR2 FQNNGV. V lost 1 base, J lost 0 bases, and 8 bases lay in between. CDR3 nucleotide sequence: TGTGCCAGCAGCTTAGGTGTGGGGAGCACAGATACGCAGTATTTT. It encodes CASSLGVGSTDTQYF. The full variable domain, rest sourced from reference TRBV11-2 and TRBJ2-3, is EAGVAQSPRYKIIEKRQSVAFWCNPISGHATLYWYQQILGQGPKLLIQFQNNGVVDDSQLPKDRFSAERLKGVDSTLKIQPAKLEDSAVYLCASSLGVGSTDTQYFGPGTRLTVL.

Concerning this clone itself: Other DNA variants within this sample encode the same CDR3. V gene TRBV9 combines with J gene TRBJ1-1; TRBD1 matches at 7 bases. The CDR3 runs 14 residues. The trim removed 2 bases at V and 1 base at J, leaving 2 bases unmatched. Germline V gives CDR1 SGDLS, CDR2 YYNGEE. Written as DNA, the CDR3 is TGTGCCAGCAGCGTCGGACAGGCGAACACTGAAGCTTTCTTT. It codes for CASSVGQANTEAFF.

This clone was recorded only once. The chain is built from TRBV4-2 and TRBJ1-2; TRBD1 agrees at 7 bases. Germline V gene lookup returns CDR1 LGHNA and CDR2 YNFKEQ. V shed 0 bases and J 8 bases; nucleotides not matched to a gene: 12. The CDR3 spans 16 residues. CDR3 in DNA: TGTGCCAGCAGCCAAGATGGCGGGACAGATCTTTGGGGCTACACCTTC. It is translated as CASSQDGGTDLWGYTF.

The CDR3 DNA reads TGTGCCAGCAGCCTTACCGGGACAGAGTCCTACGAGCAGTACTTC. It specifies CASSLTGTESYEQYF. This chain connects TRBV5-4 to TRBJ2-7; 7 nucleotides match TRBD1. CDR1 and CDR2 from the germline V gene are SGHNT and YYREEE (reference sequence). This CDR3 has 15 residues. V shed 4 bases and J 1 base; nucleotides not matched to a gene: 8.

J is TRBJ1-4 and V is TRBV28; the D is unclear. V was trimmed by 6 bases and J by 8 bases, leaving 19 bases between them. The CDR3 contains 15 residues. CDR1 is MDHEN and CDR2 is SYDVKM in the germline V gene. In DNA form, the CDR3 reads TGTGCCAGCAGAACCGGGCCGCAAAGGCGGGAAAAACTGTTTTTT. It is translated as CASRTGPQRREKLFF.

The V and J genes are TRBV5-8 and TRBJ2-7; unclear D gene. V was cut by 7 bases and J by 5 bases, with 22 bases left in between. The CDR3 spans 15 residues. Germline loops: CDR1 SGHTS, CDR2 YDEGEE. This chain's CDR3 is CASSGLGRGSDEQYF. CDR3 nucleotide sequence: TGTGCCAGCTCGGGCCTTGGACGAGGAAGTGACGAGCAGTACTTC.

This sequence joins TRBV4-3 and TRBJ1-1; 11 bases fit TRBD1. V trimming: 4 bases; J trimming: 0 bases; junction bases outside the gene matches: 4. The CDR3 sequence is 16 residues long. Per germline, CDR1 LGHNA and CDR2 YSLEER. The CDR3 spells CASSRGQGGMNTEAFF. As DNA, the CDR3 is TGCGCCAGCAGCCGGGGACAGGGGGGGATGAACACTGAAGCTTTCTTT.

The rearrangement joins TRBV7-9 to TRBJ1-3, with TRBD1 as a possible D gene (5 bases). Trimming took 1 base from V and 0 from J, leaving 7 bases between them. CDR3 length equals 15 residues. Germline V gives CDR1 SEHNR, CDR2 FQNEAQ (reference sequence). This CDR3 is CASSLDRTSGNTIYF. CDR3 sequence (DNA): TGTGCCAGCAGCTTAGACAGGACCTCTGGAAACACCATATATTTT.

The rearrangement joins TRBV30 to TRBJ2-5; 7 positions agree with TRBD2. This CDR3 region has 13 residues. The V segment lost 2 bases and the J segment 7 bases; nucleotides outside the gene matches: 7. Germline values: CDR1 GTSNPN, CDR2 SVGIG (reference sequence). The CDR3 region has the DNA TGTGCCTGGAGTTGGGAGGGCGGTAGGACCCAGTACTTC. As protein: CAWSWEGGRTQYF.

The chain combines TRBV11-3 with TRBJ2-7; 9 positions match TRBD1. Germline V gene data show CDR1 as SGHNT and CDR2 as YENEEA. V gave up 5 bases and J gave up 4 bases; unmatched junction bases: 6. The CDR3 sequence is 14 residues long. The CDR3 region has the DNA TGTGCCAGCAGCCGATCCGGGACAGGGTACGAGCAGTACTTC. It codes for CASSRSGTGYEQYF.

The V gene is TRBV5-1, the J gene TRBJ2-3, with TRBD2 matching 15 bases. J lost 4 bases, V lost 6 bases, and 9 bases had no gene match. The CDR3 length is 17 residues. The germline V gene has CDR1 SGHRS and CDR2 YFSETQ. CDR3 sequence: CASTETGTSGGPDTQYF. CDR3 sequence (DNA): TGCGCCAGCACCGAAACAGGGACTAGCGGGGGGCCAGATACGCAGTATTTT.

J is TRBJ1-1 and V is TRBV30, with TRBD1 as a possible D gene (6 bases). V lost 4 bases and J 0 bases, leaving 21 bases between the germline ends. CDR3 length: 17 residues. The germline V gene has CDR1 GTSNPN and CDR2 SVGIG (reference sequence). The CDR3 bases are TGTGCCTGGAACGAACCCGACAGGCCAAAGATGAACACTGAAGCTTTCTTT. Amino acid sequence: CAWNEPDRPKMNTEAFF.

The J gene is TRBJ1-2, the V gene TRBV14; D is possibly TRBD1 (6 bases). The CDR3 extends over 15 amino acids. V lost 2 bases, J lost 4 bases, and 14 bases lay in between. Germline V gene data show CDR1 as SGHDN and CDR2 as FVKESK. The CDR3 loop is CASSQIPGAGYGYTF. DNA of the CDR3: TGTGCCAGCAGCCAAATTCCGGGGGCAGGCTATGGCTACACCTTC.

The genes are TRBV6-5 and TRBJ1-4, with a tentative D call TRBD1 (6 bases). Germline assignment: CDR1 MNHEY and CDR2 SVGAGI. Trimming shortened V by 5 bases and J by 7 bases, and 11 bases separated the two germline ends. The CDR3 contains 13 residues. This chain's CDR3 is CASSRGAGEKLFF. CDR3 in DNA: TGTGCCAGCAGTAGGGGGGCCGGTGAAAAACTGTTTTTT.

This sequence joins TRBV19 and TRBJ1-2; 7 bases fit TRBD1. From germline, CDR1 is LNHDA and CDR2 SQIVND (reference sequence). The CDR3 consists of 14 residues. J lost 4 bases, V lost 5 bases, and 7 bases had no gene match. CDR3 in amino acids: CASSGQALPYGYTF. CDR3 coding DNA: TGTGCCAGTAGTGGACAGGCACTTCCCTATGGCTACACCTTC.

The V gene is TRBV28, the J gene TRBJ2-7; D may be TRBD1 or TRBD2 (5 bases each). The V end was cut by 1 base, the J end by 2 bases, with 9 bases between. In germline, CDR1 is MDHEN, CDR2 SYDVKM. The CDR3 sequence is 14 residues long. The CDR3: CASSLYQGAYEQYF. CDR3 coding DNA: TGTGCCAGCAGTTTATACCAGGGAGCCTACGAGCAGTACTTC. The variable domain in full, completed from reference TRBV28 and TRBJ2-7, reads DVKVTQSSRYLVKRTGEKVFLECVQDMDHENMFWYRQDPGLGLRLIYFSYDVKMKEKGDIPEGYSVSREKKERFSLILESASTNQTSMYLCASSLYQGAYEQYFGPGTRLTVT.